Each of the 18 T cell receptor beta chains below was sequenced from the same sample in a study of T cells in Graves' hyperthyroidism and ophthalmopathy. RNA transcripts provided the source from which TCR beta CDR3 regions were amplified. First-round RT-PCR of the TCR CDR3 relied on the HTBI primer set. TCRdb called the multiplex PCR reads again in MiXCR, with one record for every CDR3 protein. The sample has hundreds of thousands of distinct CDR3 sequences, roughly 32% seen once. Input material: blood. The receptors come from a woman in her thirties or forties with Graves' hyperthyroidism.

As concerns this clonotype: A much larger clone differs by one base, so this may be a read error. This sequence joins TRBV10-3 and TRBJ1-1, with a weak D call TRBD1 (6 bases). Trimming left V 5 bases short and J 2 bases short, with 15 bases between. CDR3 length: 15 residues. Germline CDR1 is ENHRY and CDR2 is SYGVKD. CDR3 sequence: CAISSGGGHNTEAFF. The CDR3, as DNA: TGTGCCATCAGTTCTGGCGGGGGGCATAACACTGAAGCTTTCTTT.

The chain joins TRBV19 to TRBJ1-2; 8 nucleotides align to TRBD1. Per germline, CDR1 LNHDA and CDR2 SQIVND (reference sequence). V shed 7 bases and J 4 bases; nucleotides not matched to a gene: 5. CDR3 length: 13 amino acids. In nucleotides, the CDR3 is TGTGCCAGTACTCTCACAGGGGGCTATGGCTACACCTTC. Translated: CASTLTGGYGYTF. Full variable domain (remainder filled in from reference TRBV19 and TRBJ1-2): DGGITQSPKYLFRKEGQNVTLSCEQNLNHDAMYWYRQDPGQGLRLIYYSQIVNDFQKGDIAEGYSVSREKKESFPLTVTSAQKNPTAFYLCASTLTGGYGYTFGSGTRLTVV.

The V and J genes are TRBV4-3 and TRBJ2-2; 10 nucleotides agree with TRBD2. This CDR3 has 18 residues. Germline CDR1 is LGHNA and CDR2 is YSLEER. Losses at the gene ends were 0 bases for V and 2 bases for J; bases not matched to a gene: 6. CDR3 nucleotide sequence: TGCGCCAGCAGCCAAGATAGGACTAGCGGACTTAACACCGGGGAGCTGTTTTTT. This sequence encodes CASSQDRTSGLNTGELFF.

The sample holds many counts of this clonotype. The chain recombines TRBV29-1 with TRBJ2-5; no clear D. The germline CDR1 and CDR2 sequences are SQVTM and ANQGSEA. The germline V and J ends were trimmed by 5 bases and 9 bases, with 10 bases remaining between them. The CDR3 totals 10 residues. The CDR3 loop is CSVYSVPQYF. The CDR3 DNA reads as TGCAGCGTTTACAGTGTGCCCCAGTACTTC.

The table lists this clonotype with many counts. The gene calls are TRBV7-2 and TRBJ2-5, with D perhaps TRBD2 (5 bases). Trimming stripped 3 bases from V and 2 bases from J, with 16 bases between. CDR1 is SGHTA, CDR2 FQGNSA, per germline. The CDR3 runs 16 residues. The CDR3 region has the DNA TGTGCCAGCAGCTTTTTACGCGGGCAGAGACAAGAGACCCAGTACTTC. Translated: CASSFLRGQRQETQYF. Based on the CDR3 plus reference TRBV7-2 and TRBJ2-5, the full variable domain is GAGVSQSPSNKVTEKGKDVELRCDPISGHTALYWYRQSLGQGLEFLIYFQGNSAPDKSGLPSDRFSAERTGGSVSTLTIQRTQQEDSAVYLCASSFLRGQRQETQYFGPGTRLLVL.

The DNA for the CDR3 is TGTGCCAGCTCACCCGGAAACAGGGGCCCACGGTACTTC. This encodes CASSPGNRGPRYF. The chain uses TRBV2 and TRBJ2-7, with TRBD1 identical over 7 bases. CDR3 size: 13 residues. With V trimmed by 8 bases and J by 12 bases, 16 bases remained unmatched. Germline V gene lookup returns CDR1 SNHLY and CDR2 FYNNEI.

This clonotype was counted a few times. V and J are TRBV4-3 and TRBJ2-7; D may be TRBD2 (7 bases). The CDR3 covers 15 residues. Trimming removed 0 bases at V and 6 bases at J, with 15 bases between. Germline V gene data show CDR1 as LGHNA and CDR2 as YSLEER. In nucleotides, the CDR3 is TGCGCCAGCAGCCAAGATCCGAGTGCGGGGGCCGAGCAGTACTTC. Encoded protein: CASSQDPSAGAEQYF.

This chain uses TRBV29-1 with TRBJ1-1; D is undetermined. In germline, CDR1 is SQVTM, CDR2 ANQGSEA. The CDR3 length is 14 residues. The V end was cut by 7 bases, the J end by 0 bases, with 15 bases between. This CDR3 reads CSALLTVMNTEAFF. DNA of the CDR3: TGCAGCGCCCTTCTAACAGTTATGAACACTGAAGCTTTCTTT.

This clonotype appeared once. This chain links TRBV12-3 or TRBV12-4 with TRBJ2-5; a weak D match, TRBD2 (7 bases). V was trimmed by 4 bases and J by 2 bases, leaving 17 bases between them. This CDR3 has 16 amino acids. The CDR3 sequence: CASSSEGGRRQETQYF. CDR3 bases: TGTGCCAGCAGTTCGGAGGGGGGGCGGAGACAAGAGACCCAGTACTTC.

CDR3 bases: TGCAGCGTTGAAGATCGGTCCGACACAGATACGCAGTATTTT. This translates into CSVEDRSDTDTQYF. This chain connects TRBV29-1 to TRBJ2-3; no reliable D call. CDR1 and CDR2 from the germline V gene are SQVTM and ANQGSEA. The CDR3 is 14 amino acids. Trimming took 0 bases from V and 2 from J, leaving 9 bases between them.

The V gene is TRBV7-9, the J gene TRBJ2-7, with 10 nucleotides matching TRBD1. CDR3 size: 16 residues. Germline CDR1 is SEHNR and CDR2 is FQNEAQ (reference sequence). V dropped 4 bases and J dropped 7; count of bases not matched to a gene: 13. DNA of the CDR3: TGTGCCAGCAGCTCCCTCGCTAGACAGGGGGCAGAAGAGCAGTACTTC. It is translated as CASSSLARQGAEEQYF.

This clonotype has ten or more counts. The V and J genes are TRBV7-2 and TRBJ1-2; no clear D. The ends were cut back, 0 bases at V and 4 bases at J, with 9 bases in the middle. Germline CDR1 reads SGHTA; CDR2 reads FQGNSA. The CDR3 has 14 residues. CDR3 sequence reads: CASSLASVSYGYTF. CDR3 nucleotide sequence: TGTGCCAGCAGCTTAGCTTCGGTCTCCTATGGCTACACCTTC.

The V call is TRBV7-9, the J call TRBJ2-5; D not resolved. The CDR3 spans 15 residues. CDR1 SEHNR and CDR2 FQNEAQ come from the germline V gene (reference sequence). Trimming took 4 bases from V and 5 from J, leaving 17 bases between them. Written as DNA, the CDR3 is TGTGCCAGCAGCTCACCACGGGCGGCGGAGGAGACCCAGTACTTC. It specifies CASSSPRAAEETQYF. The variable domain in full, completed from reference TRBV7-9 and TRBJ2-5, reads DTGVSQNPRHKITKRGQNVTFRCDPISEHNRLYWYRQTLGQGPEFLTYFQNEAQLEKSRLLSDRFSAERPKGSFSTLEIQRTEQGDSAMYLCASSSPRAAEETQYFGPGTRLLVL.

This clonotype has ten or more counts. This chain uses TRBV7-9 with TRBJ1-1, with D possibly being TRBD1 (5 bases). With 1 base removed from V and 1 base from J, the gap between germline ends came to 10 bases. CDR3 length: 15 residues. The V gene's germline CDR1 is SEHNR and CDR2 FQNEAQ (reference sequence). In DNA, the CDR3 is TGTGCCAGCAGCTTAGAACAGGCGAGGAACACTGAAGCTTTCTTT. This codes for CASSLEQARNTEAFF.

This sequence joins TRBV24-1 and TRBJ2-2; TRBD1 matches 8 bases. Germline CDR1 KGHDR, CDR2 SFDVKD. This CDR3 has 14 amino acids. V dropped 2 bases and J dropped 6; count of bases not matched to a gene: 1. The chain's CDR3 is CATSDSGGAGELFF. The DNA of the CDR3 is TGTGCCACCAGTGATTCAGGGGGCGCCGGGGAGCTGTTTTTT.

V gene TRBV7-2 combines with J gene TRBJ1-2, with no clear D. The V end was cut by 2 bases, the J end by 3 bases, with 13 bases between. The CDR3 sequence is 15 residues long. The V gene's germline CDR1 is SGHTA and CDR2 FQGNSA. The CDR3 nucleotides are TGTGCCAGCAGCTTAAGGTCCAGCGGGGACTATGGCTACACCTTC. Amino acid sequence: CASSLRSSGDYGYTF.

This clonotype has just a few counts. V is TRBV13 and J is TRBJ2-2; D is undetermined. V was trimmed by 2 bases and J by 2 bases, leaving 12 bases between them. This CDR3 contains 16 residues. Germline V gene data show CDR1 as PRHDT and CDR2 as FYEKMQ (reference sequence). The CDR3 sequence: CASSLRRQANTGELFF. The CDR3 DNA sequence: TGTGCCAGCAGCTTAAGGCGGCAGGCCAACACCGGGGAGCTGTTTTTT.

There are many counts of this clonotype. The CDR3 DNA sequence: TGCAGTGCGAGTGAGGACGAGACCCAGTACTTC. It specifies CSASEDETQYF. J is TRBJ2-5 and V is TRBV20-1; the D is unclear. Trimming pared 6 bases from V and 5 bases from J, leaving 10 bases between. The CDR3 has 11 amino acids. The germline CDR1 and CDR2 sequences are DFQATT and SNEGSKA (reference sequence).